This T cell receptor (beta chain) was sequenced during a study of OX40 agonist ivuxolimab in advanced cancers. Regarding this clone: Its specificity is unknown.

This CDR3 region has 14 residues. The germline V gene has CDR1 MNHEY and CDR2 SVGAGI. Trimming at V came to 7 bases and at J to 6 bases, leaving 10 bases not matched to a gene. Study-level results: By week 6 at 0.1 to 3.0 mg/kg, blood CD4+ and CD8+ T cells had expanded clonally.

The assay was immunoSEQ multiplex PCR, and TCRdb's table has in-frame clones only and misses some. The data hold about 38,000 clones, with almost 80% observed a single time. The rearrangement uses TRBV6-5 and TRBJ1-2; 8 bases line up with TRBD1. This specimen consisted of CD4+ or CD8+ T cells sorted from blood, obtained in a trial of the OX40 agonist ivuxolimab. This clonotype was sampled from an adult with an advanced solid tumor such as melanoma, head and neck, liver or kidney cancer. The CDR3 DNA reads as TGTGCCAGCACTCTAGGTGGACAGGGCAATGGCTACACCTTC. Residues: CASTLGGQGNGYTF.